One sample yielded the 5 T cell receptor beta chains listed below, sequenced in a study of STAT3 mutations in large granular lymphocyte leukemia (dated by TCRdb to between 2018 and 2021). What the study reported, not specific to this receptor: At least one immunodominant TCRbeta clonotype was identified in every T-LGLL patient, and multiple immunodominant subclonotypes were identified in about half of the T-LGLL patients.

The library relied on the immunoSEQ multiplex PCR assay. TCRdb took this table from immuneACCESS and kept in-frame rearrangements with V and J called. Such tables lack part of the clones; where checked against another copy, unresolved V genes explain under half of the gap, and the rest is unexplained. This sample lists some 7,000 clones; approximately 54% were detected once. The ten largest clonotypes hold under 80% of the sample. Their cognate antigens are unknown. The sample taken for sequencing was peripheral blood mononuclear cells. The receptors were sampled from a boy aged 5 to 17 with T-cell large granular lymphocyte leukemia. Some clones in this sample may be carry-over from other donors' samples. The age is the age at diagnosis.

The chain links TRBV5-1 to TRBJ2-5, with D unresolved. Germline V gives CDR1 SGHRS, CDR2 YFSETQ. The CDR3 extends over 16 amino acids. Trimming removed 2 bases from V and 1 base from J, with 15 bases in between. The CDR3: CASSFRSGPTQETQYF. In nucleotides, the CDR3 is TGCGCCAGCAGCTTTCGATCCGGGCCAACCCAAGAGACCCAGTACTTC.

This chain links TRBV4-1 with TRBJ1-5; D not certain. The V gene lost 4 bases and the J gene lost 1 base, with 11 bases spanning the gap. The CDR3 has 15 residues. CDR1 and CDR2 (germline): MGHRA, YSYEKL. The CDR3 here is CASSPQARSNQPQHF. DNA for the CDR3: TGCGCCAGCAGCCCCCAGGCAAGGAGCAATCAGCCCCAGCATTTT.

This clone was counted a few times. The V gene is TRBV7-9, the J gene TRBJ2-1; 7 nucleotides agree with TRBD2. The trim removed 3 bases at V and 0 bases at J, leaving 5 bases unmatched. The CDR3 runs 16 residues. CDR1 is SEHNR, CDR2 FQNEAQ, per germline (reference sequence). CDR3 amino acids: CASSLAGESSYNEQFF. The CDR3, as DNA: TGTGCCAGCAGCTTGGCGGGGGAAAGCTCCTACAATGAGCAGTTCTTC.

The V gene is TRBV27, the J gene TRBJ2-5; the match to TRBD2 covers 10 bases. Germline CDR1 MNHEY, CDR2 SMNVEV (reference sequence). The CDR3 is 14 amino acids. Trimming cost V 6 bases and J 2 bases; bases outside gene matches: 3. The CDR3 protein is CASSGLAEQETQYF. As DNA, the CDR3 is TGTGCCAGCAGCGGACTAGCGGAACAAGAGACCCAGTACTTC.

This clone was counted between two and nine times. The chain joins TRBV5-1 to TRBJ1-2, with D hard to call. V gave up 0 bases and J gave up 5 bases, with 5 bases separating them. The CDR3 contains 12 residues. Germline V CDR1 and CDR2: SGHRS, YFSETQ. The CDR3 region has the DNA TGCGCCAGCAGCTTGGGTGCGTATGGCTACACCTTC. Protein: CASSLGAYGYTF.